Each of the 20 T cell receptor beta chains below was sequenced from the same sample in a study of immune cell composition in non-small cell lung cancer (dated by TCRdb to about 2017). Library method: the immunoSEQ multiplex PCR assay. What TCRdb holds here is the immuneACCESS table cut down to in-frame rearrangements. Part of the clones is not present; checked against another copy, under half of the missing clones reflect an unresolved V gene, and the others are unexplained. The sample contains some 3,000 clones, about 74% of them found a single time. Less than 4.5% of the sample is taken by the ten largest. Sequencing was performed on lung tumor tissue. These receptors all stem from a human donor with non-small cell lung cancer.

J is TRBJ2-7 and V is TRBV7-2, with 10 bases identical to TRBD2. The ends lost 2 bases at V and 6 bases at J; junction bases unmatched: 7. Germline V gene data show CDR1 as SGHTA and CDR2 as FQGNSA. The CDR3 extends over 15 amino acids. CDR3 coding DNA: TGTGCCAGCAGCTTAACTAGCGGGGCGCAGGGCGAGCAGTACTTC. It is translated as CASSLTSGAQGEQYF.

The rearrangement uses TRBV7-2 and TRBJ2-3; possibly TRBD2 for D (5 bases). The CDR3 is 14 amino acids. Germline V CDR1 and CDR2: SGHTA, FQGNSA. The V and J ends lost 0 bases and 7 bases respectively, with 11 bases between them. DNA of the CDR3: TGTGCCAGCAGCTTAGCGGAGGCGAGGAATACGCAGTATTTT. Translating gives CASSLAEARNTQYF.

The chain combines TRBV29-1 with TRBJ2-1; 8 bases fit TRBD1. Germline trimming cut 5 bases from V and 4 bases from J; bases unmatched to any gene: 7. Germline CDR1 SQVTM, CDR2 ANQGSEA. The CDR3 is 14 residues long. CDR3 DNA: TGCAGCGTTCCCGACAGGGGCCCATACAATGAGCAGTTCTTC. This gives the protein CSVPDRGPYNEQFF.

This chain links TRBV6-1 with TRBJ1-1; TRBD1 might be the D (5 bases). The CDR3 runs to 14 residues. Germline V gives CDR1 MNHNS, CDR2 SASEGT. Trimming stripped 2 bases from V and 0 bases from J, with 7 bases between. The CDR3 DNA is TGTGCCAGCAGTGAAAAGGGGCTGAACACTGAAGCTTTCTTT. Its translation: CASSEKGLNTEAFF.

The chain recombines TRBV5-1 with TRBJ2-3; the D is unclear. The length of the CDR3 is 14 residues. V was trimmed by 0 bases and J by 2 bases, leaving 7 bases between them. From germline, CDR1 is SGHRS and CDR2 YFSETQ. Written as DNA, the CDR3 is TGCGCCAGCAGCTTGGATCAGGCCACAGATACGCAGTATTTT. Translated: CASSLDQATDTQYF.

This chain connects TRBV27 to TRBJ1-2, with 12 bases fitting TRBD1. The CDR3 covers 19 residues. Per germline, CDR1 MNHEY and CDR2 SMNVEV (reference sequence). J was trimmed by 4 bases and V by 3 bases; bases with no gene match: 15. The CDR3, as DNA: TGTGCCAGCAGTTTCTCCCCAGGGACAGGGGGCCCGAGGGGCTATGGCTACACCTTC. This translates into CASSFSPGTGGPRGYGYTF.

This chain uses TRBV2 with TRBJ1-2; D may be TRBD1 (6 bases). Trimming pared 2 bases from V and 4 bases from J, leaving 11 bases between. Germline CDR1 reads SNHLY; CDR2 reads FYNNEI. The CDR3 runs to 14 residues. In DNA, the CDR3 is TGTGCCAGCAGTGAACAGGGGTTGGTCTATGGCTACACCTTC. Encoded protein: CASSEQGLVYGYTF.

The chain uses TRBV6-5 and TRBJ2-7, with TRBD2 as a possible D gene (6 bases). The CDR3 contains 15 residues. V lost 5 bases and J 1 base, leaving 15 bases between the germline ends. Looked up from germline, CDR1 is MNHEY and CDR2 is SVGAGI. The CDR3 bases are TGTGCCAGCAGTCCGTCGGGACTGACTTCCTACGAGCAGTACTTC. Protein: CASSPSGLTSYEQYF.

V gene TRBV5-6 combines with J gene TRBJ2-2, with TRBD1 matching 12 bases. The CDR3 sequence is 15 residues long. Losses at the gene ends were 4 bases for V and 5 bases for J; bases not matched to a gene: 3. In germline, CDR1 is SGHDT, CDR2 YYEEEE. DNA for the CDR3: TGTGCCAGCAGCCCGGGACAGGGGGCTACCGGGGAGCTGTTTTTT. Its translation: CASSPGQGATGELFF.

The rearrangement uses TRBV10-2 and TRBJ2-7; a possible D gene is TRBD2 (6 bases). The V end was cut by 3 bases, the J end by 4 bases, with 10 bases between. The CDR3 is 13 residues long. Germline CDR1 WSHSY, CDR2 SAAADI. This CDR3 reads CASSETSQYEQYF. The CDR3 nucleotides are TGCGCCAGCAGTGAAACTAGCCAATACGAGCAGTACTTC.

The chain links TRBV19 to TRBJ2-2, with TRBD1 matching 9 bases. Germline V gene sequence: CDR1 LNHDA, CDR2 SQIVND (reference sequence). This CDR3 has 16 residues. Germline trimming cut 6 bases from V and 1 base from J; bases unmatched to any gene: 6. The CDR3 bases are TGTGCCAGTAGCACGACGGACAGGGGGAACACCGGGGAGCTGTTTTTT. It codes for CASSTTDRGNTGELFF.

V is TRBV6-5 and J is TRBJ2-7; D might be TRBD2 (5 bases). Per germline, CDR1 MNHEY and CDR2 SVGAGI. This CDR3 is 14 amino acids long. With 8 bases removed from V and 5 bases from J, the gap between germline ends came to 19 bases. In nucleotides, the CDR3 is TGTGCCAGCGGTGCCTTGAGCGGTGGCCACGAGCAGTACTTC. It translates to CASGALSGGHEQYF.

The chain is built from TRBV13 and TRBJ1-4, with D perhaps matching TRBD1 (6 bases). The germline gives CDR1 PRHDT, CDR2 FYEKMQ (reference sequence). V lost 3 bases and J lost 4, with 18 bases in between. This CDR3 has 17 residues. This CDR3 reads CASSLAPATGRNEKLFF. The CDR3 DNA is TGTGCCAGCAGCTTGGCCCCCGCGACAGGCCGTAATGAAAAACTGTTTTTT.

The rearrangement joins TRBV5-1 to TRBJ2-7; 7 bases align to TRBD2. V shed 4 bases, J shed 2 bases, and the junction held 6 bases outside the gene matches. This CDR3 spans 14 amino acids. Looked up from germline, CDR1 is SGHRS and CDR2 is YFSETQ. In DNA form, the CDR3 reads TGCGCCAGCAGCCCCCCGGGACTACCCTACGAGCAGTACTTC. It is translated as CASSPPGLPYEQYF.

The gene calls are TRBV5-1 and TRBJ1-1; 9 nucleotides align to TRBD1. The CDR3 is 16 residues long. Germline-derived CDR1 and CDR2 are SGHRS and YFSETQ. The trim removed 4 bases at V and 2 bases at J, leaving 9 bases unmatched. CDR3 sequence (DNA): TGCGCCAGCAGCCCCGCCTGGACAGGGGCTAACACTGAAGCTTTCTTT. Translating it yields CASSPAWTGANTEAFF.

The V call is TRBV7-6, the J call TRBJ2-1; 8 bases fit TRBD2. The CDR3 loop spans 14 amino acids. In germline, CDR1 is SGHVS, CDR2 FNYEAQ. Germline trimming cut 1 base from V and 10 bases from J; bases unmatched to any gene: 6. CDR3 DNA: TGTGCCAGCAGCTTAGGGACTAGCACCCACGAGCAGTTCTTC. This gives the protein CASSLGTSTHEQFF.

The V and J genes are TRBV29-1 and TRBJ2-1, with 7 positions matching TRBD2. The CDR3 sequence is 16 residues long. V was clipped by 0 bases and J by 4 bases; unmatched bases: 9. The germline gives CDR1 SQVTM, CDR2 ANQGSEA. CDR3 residues: CSVEERGRGVYNEQFF. CDR3 DNA sequence: TGCAGCGTTGAAGAGAGGGGCCGGGGGGTTTACAATGAGCAGTTCTTC.

The genes are TRBV5-1 and TRBJ2-5; possibly TRBD2 for D (6 bases). Trimming took off 0 bases at V and 7 bases at J, with 16 bases between the two ends. CDR3 length equals 15 residues. CDR1 is SGHRS, CDR2 YFSETQ, per germline. As DNA, the CDR3 is TGCGCCAGCAGCTTGGGGATAGCGGAGTCGGGGACCCAGTACTTC. Encoded protein: CASSLGIAESGTQYF.

This clone was counted a single time. The chain is built from TRBV19 and TRBJ2-2, with 9 nucleotides matching TRBD1. The V segment lost 10 bases and the J segment 4 bases; nucleotides outside the gene matches: 7. The germline CDR1 and CDR2 sequences are LNHDA and SQIVND (reference sequence). CDR3 length: 14 amino acids. The CDR3 region has the DNA TGTGCCACCGCGACAGGGGGTCTCACCGGGGAGCTGTTTTTT. This gives the protein CATATGGLTGELFF.

The genes are TRBV5-4 and TRBJ2-3, with TRBD2 as a possible D gene (8 bases). Germline V gene lookup returns CDR1 SGHNT and CDR2 YYREEE (reference sequence). The CDR3 consists of 15 residues. V lost 9 bases, J lost 2 bases, and 19 bases lay in between. The CDR3: CATREGADSTDTQYF. DNA of the CDR3: TGTGCCACCCGGGAGGGGGCAGATTCCACAGATACGCAGTATTTT.